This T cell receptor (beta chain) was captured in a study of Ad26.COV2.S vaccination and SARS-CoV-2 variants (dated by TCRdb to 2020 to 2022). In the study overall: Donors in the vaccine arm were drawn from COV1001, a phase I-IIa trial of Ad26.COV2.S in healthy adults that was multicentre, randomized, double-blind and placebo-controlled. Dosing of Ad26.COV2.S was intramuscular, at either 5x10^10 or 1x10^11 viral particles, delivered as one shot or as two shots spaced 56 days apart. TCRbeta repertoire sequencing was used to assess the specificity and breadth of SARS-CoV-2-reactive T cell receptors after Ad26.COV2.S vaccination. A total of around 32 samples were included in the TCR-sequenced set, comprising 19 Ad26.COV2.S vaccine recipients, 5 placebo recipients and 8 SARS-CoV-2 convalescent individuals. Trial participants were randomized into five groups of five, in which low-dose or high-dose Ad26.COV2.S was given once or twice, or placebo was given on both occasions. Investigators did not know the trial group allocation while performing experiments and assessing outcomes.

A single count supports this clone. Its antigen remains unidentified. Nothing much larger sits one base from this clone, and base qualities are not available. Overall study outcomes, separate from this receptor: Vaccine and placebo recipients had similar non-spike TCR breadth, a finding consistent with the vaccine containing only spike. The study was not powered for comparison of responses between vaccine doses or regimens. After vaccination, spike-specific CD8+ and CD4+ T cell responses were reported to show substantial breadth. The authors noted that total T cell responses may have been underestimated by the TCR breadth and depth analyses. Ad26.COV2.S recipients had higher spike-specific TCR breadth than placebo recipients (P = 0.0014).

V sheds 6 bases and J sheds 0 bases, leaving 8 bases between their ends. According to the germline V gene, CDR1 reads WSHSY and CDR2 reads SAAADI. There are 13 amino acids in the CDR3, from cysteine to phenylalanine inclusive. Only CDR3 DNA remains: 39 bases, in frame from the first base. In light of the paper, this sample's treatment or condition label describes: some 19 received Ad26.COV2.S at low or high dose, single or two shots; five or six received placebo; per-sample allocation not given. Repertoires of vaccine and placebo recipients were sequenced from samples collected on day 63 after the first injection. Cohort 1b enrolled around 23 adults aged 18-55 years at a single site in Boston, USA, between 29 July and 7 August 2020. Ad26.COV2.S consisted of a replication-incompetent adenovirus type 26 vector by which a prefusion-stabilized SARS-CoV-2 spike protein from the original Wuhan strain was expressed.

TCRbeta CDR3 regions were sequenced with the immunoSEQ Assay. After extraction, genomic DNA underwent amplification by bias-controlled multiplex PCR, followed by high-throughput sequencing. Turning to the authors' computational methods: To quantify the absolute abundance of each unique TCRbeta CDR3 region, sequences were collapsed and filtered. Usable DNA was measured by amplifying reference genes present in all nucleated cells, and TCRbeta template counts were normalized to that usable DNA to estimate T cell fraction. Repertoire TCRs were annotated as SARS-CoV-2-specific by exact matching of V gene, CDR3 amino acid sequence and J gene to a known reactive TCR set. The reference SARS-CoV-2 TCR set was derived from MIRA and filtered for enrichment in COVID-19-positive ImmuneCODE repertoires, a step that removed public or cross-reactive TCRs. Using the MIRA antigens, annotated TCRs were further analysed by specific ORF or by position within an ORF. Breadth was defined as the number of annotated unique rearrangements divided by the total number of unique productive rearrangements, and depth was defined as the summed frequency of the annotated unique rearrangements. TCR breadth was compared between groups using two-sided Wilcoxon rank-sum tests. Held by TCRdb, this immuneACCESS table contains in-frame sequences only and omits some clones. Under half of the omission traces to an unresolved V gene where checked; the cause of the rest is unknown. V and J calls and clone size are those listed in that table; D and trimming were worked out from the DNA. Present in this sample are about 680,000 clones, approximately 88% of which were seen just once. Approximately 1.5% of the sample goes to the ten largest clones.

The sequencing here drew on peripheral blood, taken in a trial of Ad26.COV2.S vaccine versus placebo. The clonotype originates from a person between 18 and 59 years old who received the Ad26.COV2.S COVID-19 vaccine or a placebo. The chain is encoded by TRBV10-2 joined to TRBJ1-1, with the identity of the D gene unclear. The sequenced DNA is TGCGCCAGCAGCGGAAGATTGAACACTGAAGCTTTCTTT. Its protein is CASSGRLNTEAFF.